The clone carrying this TCR beta chain has ten or more counts. Its specificity is not known. Unique molecular identifiers were used in preparing the TCRbeta library. TCRdb reprocessed the PCR reads with MiXCR, giving one entry per CDR3 protein. This sample has about 250,000 distinct CDR3 sequences, with roughly a quarter found just once. The sample belongs to a study of T-cell reconstitution after alpha-beta-depleted transplantation in children. The CDR3 runs 14 residues. Trimming removed 3 bases from V and 6 bases from J, with 11 bases in between. Notes on the study in general: For some patients, TCRbeta diversity was high at day 60 because of recipient T cells and thymic progenitors that survived. After one year, T-cell counts and TCRbeta diversity mostly came from new T cells. Two months or so post-transplant, alpha-beta T cells reportedly derived from several hundred expanded graft clones.

This specimen was PBMCs, mostly from graft donor cells, taken 360 days after TCRalphabeta/CD19-depleted stem cell transplant. This chain connects TRBV12-3 or TRBV12-4 to TRBJ2-2; D may correspond to TRBD1 or TRBD2 (5 bases each). The receptor comes from a female patient aged 2 to 10 who had a stem cell transplant for congenital amegakaryocytic thrombocytopenia, so the T cells may come from the graft donor. The CDR3 DNA is TGTGCCAGCAGTTTGAAGGGGAGCTCCGGGGAGCTGTTTTTT. Protein product: CASSLKGSSGELFF.